These 13 T cell receptor beta chains were all obtained from the same sample, sequenced in a study of response to subunit inactivated influenza vaccine. TCRdb itself ran the RT-PCR reads through MiXCR, one entry per CDR3 protein. The data hold over 150,000 distinct CDR3 sequences, with about 10% observed a single time. Sequenced material: CD8+ T cells sorted from PBMCs, taken around 25 months after vaccination. Receptors originate from a man aged 45 to 75 who received an inactivated influenza vaccine.

This clonotype was picked up a small number of times. The DNA for the CDR3 is TGCAGCGTCGATACGGGGGGGAAGGGCACCGGGGAGCTGTTTTTT. It encodes CSVDTGGKGTGELFF. This chain joins TRBV29-1 and TRBJ2-2, with 8 nucleotides matching TRBD2. This CDR3 is built from 15 residues. Germline CDR1 and CDR2: SQVTM and ANQGSEA. Losses at the gene ends were 6 bases for V and 4 bases for J; bases not matched to a gene: 10.

This clonotype has a count of ten or more. The chain couples TRBV4-2 to TRBJ2-2, with TRBD2 matching over 8 bases. CDR1 LGHNA and CDR2 YNFKEQ come from the germline V gene. Trimming removed 0 bases from V and 1 base from J; junction bases left unmatched: 7. The CDR3 sequence is 18 residues long. In nucleotides, the CDR3 is TGTGCCAGCAGCCAAGACTTTGTCAGCGGGGGGAACACCGGGGAGCTGTTTTTT. Its translation is CASSQDFVSGGNTGELFF.

In this sample, this clonotype turned up once. A read error is possible here, since a much larger clone lies one base away. Lacking the conserved final phenylalanine or tryptophan, this CDR3 likely reflects a read error. V and J are TRBV15 and TRBJ2-1, with 8 bases lining up with TRBD1. The CDR3 has 15 amino acids. The V and J ends lost 5 bases and 3 bases, in that order; junction bases with no gene match: 6. Germline V gene lookup returns CDR1 LNHNV and CDR2 YYDKDF (reference sequence). The chain's CDR3 is CATSRTGKFYNEQFS. CDR3 coding DNA: TGTGCCACCAGCCGGACAGGGAAATTCTACAATGAGCAGTTCTCC.

The chain links TRBV21-1 to TRBJ2-7; the tabulated D call, TRBD2, remains unverified against the DNA. TRBV21-1 represents a pseudogene. The CDR3 is 16 residues long. CDR3 nucleotides: TGTGCCAGCAGCAAAGTTCTGAGGGAGAACTCCTACGAGCAGTACTTC. Protein: CASSKVLRENSYEQYF.

This clonotype has just a few counts. J is TRBJ1-1 and V is TRBV4-1; TRBD1 agrees at 8 bases. Germline trimming cut 5 bases from V and 5 bases from J; bases unmatched to any gene: 10. The germline V gene has CDR1 MGHRA and CDR2 YSYEKL. This CDR3 has 15 residues. The CDR3 here is CASSENQGAWTEAFF. In DNA, the CDR3 is TGCGCCAGCAGCGAGAACCAGGGGGCTTGGACTGAAGCTTTCTTT.

The genes are TRBV6-2 or TRBV6-3 and TRBJ2-1; 12 bases line up with TRBD2. CDR3 length: 17 amino acids. V lost 2 bases, J lost 2 bases, and 4 bases stayed unmatched. CDR1 and CDR2 from the germline V gene are MNHEY and SVGEGT. The CDR3 region is CASSYKLAGGTYNEQFF. The CDR3 DNA reads as TGTGCCAGCAGTTACAAACTAGCGGGGGGTACCTACAATGAGCAGTTCTTC.

This clonotype was counted ten times or more. The chain couples TRBV3-1 to TRBJ2-7; perhaps D is TRBD1 or TRBD2 (5 bases each). This CDR3 has 14 residues. Germline V gene data show CDR1 as LGHDT and CDR2 as YNNKEL (reference sequence). The V gene lost 5 bases and the J gene lost 2 bases, with 13 bases spanning the gap. CDR3 protein: CASSTRDGAYEQYF. CDR3 coding DNA: TGTGCCAGCAGCACTAGGGACGGCGCCTACGAGCAGTACTTC.

This clonotype was counted many times. The CDR3 loop is CASSTMNTEAFF. The DNA for the CDR3 is TGTGCCAGCAGCACCATGAACACTGAAGCTTTCTTT. V and J are TRBV7-9 and TRBJ1-1; no clear D. Trimming removed 5 bases from V and 0 bases from J, with 4 bases in between. This CDR3 comprises 12 residues. In germline, CDR1 is SEHNR, CDR2 FQNEAQ (reference sequence).

This clonotype was seen a handful of times. This chain links TRBV3-1 with TRBJ2-7; 10 positions agree with TRBD1. Germline lookup yields CDR1 LGHDT and CDR2 YNNKEL (reference sequence). This CDR3 has 17 amino acids. V shed 0 bases, J shed 0 bases, and the junction held 5 bases outside the gene matches. CDR3 DNA: TGTGCCAGCAGCCAAGAGGGACAGGGGACGCACTCCTACGAGCAGTACTTC. Its protein product is CASSQEGQGTHSYEQYF.

The chain links TRBV9 to TRBJ2-3; tentative D call: TRBD2 (6 bases). Trimming stripped 6 bases from V and 4 bases from J, with 18 bases between. CDR3 length: 15 residues. The germline CDR1 and CDR2 sequences are SGDLS and YYNGEE. The CDR3: CASTEGSGVSDTQYF. CDR3 DNA sequence: TGTGCCAGCACCGAAGGTTCGGGAGTATCAGATACGCAGTATTTT.

Remarks on this clonotype: Because it lacks the conserved phenylalanine or tryptophan at the end, this CDR3 is likely a read error. This chain joins TRBV20-1 and TRBJ1-2, with TRBD1 matching 7 bases. The germline V gene encodes CDR1 DFQATT and CDR2 SNEGSKA (reference sequence). There are 12 residues in the CDR3. In DNA form, the CDR3 reads TGCAGAGGGACAGACCCTAACTATGGCTACACCCTC. Translating gives CRGTDPNYGYTL.

This clonotype was seen ten or more times. The chain joins TRBV6-1 to TRBJ2-3; D may match TRBD1 or TRBD2 (5 bases each). This CDR3 is 15 amino acids long. Between the trimmed V and J ends, which lost 7 bases and 4 bases, there was a span of 18 bases. The germline V gene has CDR1 MNHNS and CDR2 SASEGT. CDR3 region: CASINGHPGADTQYF. The CDR3 coding sequence is TGTGCCAGCATCAACGGACACCCCGGGGCAGATACGCAGTATTTT.

Turning to this clonotype: At one of its ends the junction is not consistent with the germline gene, which may arise from a read error. The chain has TRBV7-6 and TRBJ2-1; D is uncertain. This CDR3 has 16 amino acids. Germline V CDR1 and CDR2: SGHVS, FNYEAQ. CDR3 region: CASSLGYSVTYNEHFF. The CDR3 region has the DNA TGTGCCAGCAGCCTAGGGTACTCAGTCACCTACAATGAGCACTTCTTC.